These T cell receptor beta chains were read from a single sample in a study of blood T cell repertoires in COVID-19. Clones were sequenced by immunoSEQ multiplex PCR, and TCRdb holds only the in-frame ones, with some missing. The table has about 110,000 clones, 88% seen once. Sample: peripheral blood. The receptors were gathered from a human donor in a cohort sampled during active COVID-19. The CDR3 runs from the conserved cysteine through the conserved F or W. The order of the fields is J gene, D gene, clone size, V gene, CDR3 DNA, CDR3 protein. D genes are given only for firm matches. Clone sizes are given selectively: once, few, many, or a class where the clone is expanded.

J: TRBJ1-2
D: NA
size: NA
V: TRBV18
DNA: TGTGCCAGCTCACCCCAGACAGAGTCTCCCTATGGCTACACCTTC
CDR3: CASSPQTESPYGYTF

J: TRBJ1-5
D: TRBD1
size: NA
V: TRBV5-7
DNA: TGTGCCAGCAGCGCGGGACAGGGAAGCAATCAGCCCCAGCATTTT
CDR3: CASSAGQGSNQPQHF

J: TRBJ2-1
D: NA
size: NA
V: TRBV10-1
DNA: TGCGCCAGCAGTGAGTCCCCAACTGCCTCCTACAATGAGCAGTTCTTC
CDR3: CASSESPTASYNEQFF

J: TRBJ1-2
D: TRBD1
size: NA
V: TRBV28
DNA: TGTGCCAGCAGTTTTCAAGGGGGCGCCCACTATGGCTACACCTTC
CDR3: CASSFQGGAHYGYTF

J: TRBJ1-1
D: NA
size: NA
V: TRBV28
DNA: TGTGCCAGCAGAGAGGCAGCCTTGAACACTGAAGCTTTCTTT
CDR3: CASREAALNTEAFF

J: TRBJ2-6
D: TRBD2
size: once
V: TRBV5-6
DNA: TGTGCCAGCAGCTTGGGAGCGGGAGGGGCCAACGTCCTGACTTTC
CDR3: CASSLGAGGANVLTF

J: TRBJ2-1
D: NA
size: NA
V: TRBV13
DNA: TGTGCCAGCAGCCCGCGGGGAGCCCGTAGTGAGCAGTTCTTC
CDR3: CASSPRGARSEQFF

J: TRBJ1-1
D: TRBD1
size: NA
V: TRBV29-1
DNA: TGCAGCGTCTCGACAGGGACTGGAACTGAAGCTTTCTTT
CDR3: CSVSTGTGTEAFF

J: TRBJ1-1
D: TRBD1
size: NA
V: TRBV19
DNA: TGTGCCAGTAGTGTCCCGGGACAGGTTAGGGAAGCTTTCTTT
CDR3: CASSVPGQVREAFF

J: TRBJ2-3
D: TRBD2
size: NA
V: TRBV7-6
DNA: TGTGCCAGCAGCTTAGGGGCTAGCGGAGCTAGCACAGATACGCAGTATTTT
CDR3: CASSLGASGASTDTQYF

J: TRBJ2-2
D: TRBD1
size: NA
V: TRBV9
DNA: TGTGCCAGCAGCGCCCAGGGGGTGGGCGGGGAGCTGTTTTTT
CDR3: CASSAQGVGGELFF

J: TRBJ2-1
D: TRBD2
size: NA
V: TRBV2
DNA: TGTGCCAGCACTCGGGCGGGGGGAGATGAGCAGTTCTTC
CDR3: CASTRAGGDEQFF

J: TRBJ1-2
D: NA
size: NA
V: TRBV12-3/TRBV12-4
DNA: TGTGCCACCACCCCCCGGGGGGCCTATGGCTACACCTTC
CDR3: CATTPRGAYGYTF

J: TRBJ2-1
D: TRBD2
size: NA
V: TRBV11-3
DNA: TGTGCCAGCAGCCCGGGACTAGCGGGAGGGTCAGGCAACAATGAGCAGTTCTTC
CDR3: CASSPGLAGGSGNNEQFF

J: TRBJ1-1
D: NA
size: few
V: TRBV7-2
DNA: TGTGCCAGCAGCTTACCGTCAGGGAGGATGAACACTGAAGCTTTCTTT
CDR3: CASSLPSGRMNTEAFF

J: TRBJ1-1
D: NA
size: NA
V: TRBV27
DNA: TGTGCCAGCAGTCCGGAGGGGGGGCTCATGAACACTGAAGCTTTCTTT
CDR3: CASSPEGGLMNTEAFF

J: TRBJ2-1
D: TRBD2
size: NA
V: TRBV15
DNA: TGTGCCACCAGCAGAGTCGTTGGAGGGACTAGCGGGAGAGGGGGCAATGAGCAGTTCTTC
CDR3: CATSRVVGGTSGRGGNEQFF

J: TRBJ1-2
D: TRBD1
size: NA
V: TRBV2
DNA: TGTGCCAGCAGCCCGGACAGGGTGGACTATGGCTACACCTTC
CDR3: CASSPDRVDYGYTF

J: TRBJ1-5
D: TRBD1
size: few
V: TRBV4-1
DNA: TGCGCCAGCAGCCACCAGGGGGCAGGACAGCCCCAGCATTTT
CDR3: CASSHQGAGQPQHF